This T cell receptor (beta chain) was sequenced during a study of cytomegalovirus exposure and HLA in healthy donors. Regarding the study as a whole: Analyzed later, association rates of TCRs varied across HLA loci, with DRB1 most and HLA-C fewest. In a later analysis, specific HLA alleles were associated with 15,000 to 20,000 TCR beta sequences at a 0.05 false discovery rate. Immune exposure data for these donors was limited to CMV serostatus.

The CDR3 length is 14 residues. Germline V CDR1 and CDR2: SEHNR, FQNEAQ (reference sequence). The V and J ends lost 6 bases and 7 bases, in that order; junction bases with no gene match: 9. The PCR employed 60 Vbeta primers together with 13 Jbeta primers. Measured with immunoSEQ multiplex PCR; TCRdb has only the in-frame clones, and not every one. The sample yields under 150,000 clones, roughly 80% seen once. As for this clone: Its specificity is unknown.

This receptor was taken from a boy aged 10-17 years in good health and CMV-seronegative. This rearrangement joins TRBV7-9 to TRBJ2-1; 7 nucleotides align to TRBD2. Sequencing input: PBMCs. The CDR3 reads CASRGGSSPNEQFF. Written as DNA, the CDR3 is TGTGCCAGCAGGGGAGGGAGCTCACCTAATGAGCAGTTCTTC.